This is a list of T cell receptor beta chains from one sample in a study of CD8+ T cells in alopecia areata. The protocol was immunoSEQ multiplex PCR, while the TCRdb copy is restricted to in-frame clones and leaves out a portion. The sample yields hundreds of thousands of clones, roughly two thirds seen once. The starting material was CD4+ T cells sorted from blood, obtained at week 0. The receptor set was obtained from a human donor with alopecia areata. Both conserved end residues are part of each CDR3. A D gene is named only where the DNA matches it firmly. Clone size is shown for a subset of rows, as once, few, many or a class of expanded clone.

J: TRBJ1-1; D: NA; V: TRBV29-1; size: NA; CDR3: CSVRGGVNTEAFF; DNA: TGCAGCGTGCGCGGAGGGGTGAACACTGAAGCTTTCTTT
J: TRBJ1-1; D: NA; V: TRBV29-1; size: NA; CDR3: CSVEQSTEAFF; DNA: TGCAGCGTCGAACAAAGTACTGAAGCTTTCTTT
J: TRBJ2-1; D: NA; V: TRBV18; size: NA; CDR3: CASSPGSSYNEQFF; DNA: TGTGCCAGCTCACCAGGCAGCTCCTACAATGAGCAGTTCTTC
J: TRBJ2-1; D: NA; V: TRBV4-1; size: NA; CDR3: CASSQATYEQFF; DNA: TGCGCCAGCAGCCAGGCAACCTATGAGCAGTTCTTC
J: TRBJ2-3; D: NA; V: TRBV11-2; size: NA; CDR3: CASTYAMLRTDTQYF; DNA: TGTGCCAGCACCTATGCCATGCTGCGCACAGATACGCAGTATTTT
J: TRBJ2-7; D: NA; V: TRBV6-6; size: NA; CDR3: CASSSLNEQYF; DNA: TGTGCCAGCAGTTCTCTGAACGAGCAGTACTTC
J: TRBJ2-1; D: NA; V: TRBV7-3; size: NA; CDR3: CASSFKDRNEQFF; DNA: TGTGCCAGCAGCTTTAAGGACCGCAATGAGCAGTTCTTC
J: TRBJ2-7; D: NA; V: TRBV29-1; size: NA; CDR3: CSAIQGFPYEQYF; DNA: TGCAGCGCAATACAGGGTTTCCCCTACGAGCAGTACTTC
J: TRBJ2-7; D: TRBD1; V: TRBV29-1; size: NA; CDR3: CSVETGVGEQYF; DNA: TGCAGCGTTGAGACAGGGGTAGGAGAGCAGTACTTC
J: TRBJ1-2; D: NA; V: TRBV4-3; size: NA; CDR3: CASSPSELLGGYTF; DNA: TGCGCCAGCAGCCCAAGCGAACTGCTTGGTGGCTACACCTTC
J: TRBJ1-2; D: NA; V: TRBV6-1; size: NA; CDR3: CASSENTYGYTF; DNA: TGTGCCAGCAGTGAGAACACCTATGGCTACACCTTC
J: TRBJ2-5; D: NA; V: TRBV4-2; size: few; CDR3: CASSQRREETQYF; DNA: TGTGCCAGCAGCCAACGCAGGGAGGAGACCCAGTACTTC
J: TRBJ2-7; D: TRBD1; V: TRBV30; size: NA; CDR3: CAWAGGYEQYF; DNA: TGTGCCTGGGCAGGGGGCTACGAGCAGTACTTC
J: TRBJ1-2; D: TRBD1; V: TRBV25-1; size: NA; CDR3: CASSRQGTYGYTF; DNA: TGTGCCAGCAGTAGACAGGGAACCTATGGCTACACCTTC
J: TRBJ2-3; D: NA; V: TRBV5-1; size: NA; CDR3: CASSLRTDTQYF; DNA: TGCGCCAGCAGCCTTCGCACAGATACGCAGTATTTT
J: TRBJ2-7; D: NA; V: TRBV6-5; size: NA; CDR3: CASKQGTAAFYEQYF; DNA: TGTGCCAGCAAACAAGGGACCGCGGCGTTCTACGAGCAGTACTTC
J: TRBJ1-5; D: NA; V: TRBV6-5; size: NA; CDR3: CASSYSAGANQPQHF; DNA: TGTGCCAGCAGTTACTCAGCAGGTGCCAATCAGCCCCAGCATTTT
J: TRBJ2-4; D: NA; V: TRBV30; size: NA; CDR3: CAWSAGGLNIQYF; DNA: TGTGCCTGGAGTGCTGGCGGATTAAACATTCAGTACTTC
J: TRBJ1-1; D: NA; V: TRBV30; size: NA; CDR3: CAWSVRADTEAFF; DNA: TGTGCCTGGAGTGTACGAGCGGACACTGAAGCTTTCTTT
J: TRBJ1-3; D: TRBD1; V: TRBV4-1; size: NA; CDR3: CASSQTGGSGNTIYF; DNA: TGCGCCAGCAGCCAGACAGGGGGCTCTGGAAACACCATATATTTT
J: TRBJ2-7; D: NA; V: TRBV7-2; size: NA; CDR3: CASVRAYEQYF; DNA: TGTGCCAGCGTGCGGGCCTACGAGCAGTACTTC
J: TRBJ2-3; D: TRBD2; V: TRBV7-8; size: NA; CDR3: CASSLELASTDTQYF; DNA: TGTGCCAGCAGCTTAGAACTAGCGAGCACAGATACGCAGTATTTT
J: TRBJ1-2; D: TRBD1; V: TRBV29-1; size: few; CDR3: CSVGTGVLNYGYTF; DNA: TGCAGCGTCGGCACAGGGGTTTTGAACTATGGCTACACCTTC
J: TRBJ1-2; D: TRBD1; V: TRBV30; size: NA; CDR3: CAWIGTGKFHF; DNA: TGTGCCTGGATAGGGACAGGAAAGTTCCACTTC
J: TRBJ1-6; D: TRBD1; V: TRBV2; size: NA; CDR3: CASSAAGGNSPLHF; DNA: TGTGCCAGCAGTGCGGCAGGGGGCAATTCACCCCTCCACTTT
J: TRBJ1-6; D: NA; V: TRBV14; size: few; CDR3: CASSQGREISPLHF; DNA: TGTGCCAGCAGCCAAGGCAGGGAGATTTCACCCCTCCACTTT
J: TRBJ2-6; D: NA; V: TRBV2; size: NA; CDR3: CASSEAPGGANVLTF; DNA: TGTGCCAGCAGTGAGGCGCCCGGAGGGGCCAACGTCCTGACTTTC
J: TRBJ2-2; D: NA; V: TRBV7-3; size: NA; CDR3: CASRGQNTGELFF; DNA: TGTGCCAGCAGGGGGCAGAACACCGGGGAGCTGTTTTTT
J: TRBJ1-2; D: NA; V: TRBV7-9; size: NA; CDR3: CASSLQGFGYTF; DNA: TGTGCCAGCAGCTTACAGGGGTTTGGCTACACCTTC
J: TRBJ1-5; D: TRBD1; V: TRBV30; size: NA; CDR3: CAWRGQEGQPQHF; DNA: TGTGCCTGGAGGGGACAGGAGGGTCAGCCCCAGCATTTT
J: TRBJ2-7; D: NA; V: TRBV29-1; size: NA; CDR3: CSVIQGSGEQYF; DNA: TGCAGCGTCATACAGGGATCGGGCGAGCAGTACTTC
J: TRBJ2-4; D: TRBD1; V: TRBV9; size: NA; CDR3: CASSAEPQGARNIQYF; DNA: TGTGCCAGCAGCGCGGAACCACAGGGGGCGCGGAACATTCAGTACTTC
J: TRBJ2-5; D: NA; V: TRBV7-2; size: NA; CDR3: CASSPLWGETQYF; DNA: TGTGCCAGCAGCCCTCTATGGGGGGAGACCCAGTACTTC
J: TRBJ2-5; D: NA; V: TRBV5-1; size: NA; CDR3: CASSTRTVYQETQYF; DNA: TGCGCCAGCAGCACCCGGACAGTGTACCAAGAGACCCAGTACTTC
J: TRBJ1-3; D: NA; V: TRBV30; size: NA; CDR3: CAWSPGISGNTIYF; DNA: TGTGCCTGGAGTCCAGGCATCTCTGGAAACACCATATATTTT
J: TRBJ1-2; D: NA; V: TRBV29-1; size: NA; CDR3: CSVSTDNYGYTF; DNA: TGCAGCGTCTCAACGGATAACTATGGCTACACCTTC
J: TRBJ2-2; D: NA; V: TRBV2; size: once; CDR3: CASHPGVNTGELFF; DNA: TGTGCCAGCCACCCAGGGGTGAACACCGGGGAGCTGTTTTTT
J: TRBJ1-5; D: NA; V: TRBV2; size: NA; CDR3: CASTGTSNQPQHF; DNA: TGTGCCAGCACAGGCACCAGCAATCAGCCCCAGCATTTT
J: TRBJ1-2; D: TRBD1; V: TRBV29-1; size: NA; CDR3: CSVEGQGEHGYTF; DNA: TGCAGCGTTGAAGGGCAGGGGGAGCATGGCTACACCTTC
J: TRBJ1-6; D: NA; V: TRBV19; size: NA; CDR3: CASTSSYNSPLHF; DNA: TGTGCCAGTACAAGCTCCTATAATTCACCCCTCCACTTT